The clone carrying this T cell receptor (beta chain) turned up a few times. Trimming shortened V by 6 bases and J by 0 bases, and 7 bases separated the two germline ends. From germline, CDR1 is MNHEY and CDR2 SVGEGT. There are 13 residues in the CDR3. When the RNA was reverse transcribed, random hexamers were used with an input of roughly 0.5 to 1 ug. One entry per CDR3 protein, called by TCRdb with MiXCR from the immunoSEQ multiplex PCR reads. There are approximately 120,000 distinct CDR3 sequences in the sample; roughly 90% occur only once, and roughly 0.12% lies in the top ten. These data come from a study of CD8 T cells in Susac syndrome.

The material sequenced was CD8+ T cells from PBMCs. This chain links TRBV6-2 or TRBV6-3 with TRBJ2-3; no definite D call. This TCR came from a human donor in good health. CDR3 in DNA: TGTGCCAGCAGGGAGACTAGCACAGATACGCAGTATTTT. As protein: CASRETSTDTQYF.